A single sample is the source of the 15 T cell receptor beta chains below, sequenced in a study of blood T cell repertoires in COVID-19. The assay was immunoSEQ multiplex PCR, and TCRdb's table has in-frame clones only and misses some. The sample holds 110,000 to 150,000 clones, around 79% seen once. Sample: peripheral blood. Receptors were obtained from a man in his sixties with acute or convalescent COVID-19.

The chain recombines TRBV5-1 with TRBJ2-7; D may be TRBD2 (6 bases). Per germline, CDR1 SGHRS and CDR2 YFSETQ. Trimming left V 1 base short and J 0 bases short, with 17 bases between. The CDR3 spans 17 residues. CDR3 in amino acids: CASSLRGGTFSSYEQYF. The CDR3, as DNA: TGCGCCAGCAGCTTGAGGGGCGGGACTTTCAGCTCCTACGAGCAGTACTTC.

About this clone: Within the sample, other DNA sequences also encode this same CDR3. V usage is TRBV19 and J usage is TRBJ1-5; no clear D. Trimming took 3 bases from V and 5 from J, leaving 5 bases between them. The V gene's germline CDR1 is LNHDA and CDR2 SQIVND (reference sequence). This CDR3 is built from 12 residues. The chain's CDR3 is CASSIRDQPQHF. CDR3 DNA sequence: TGTGCCAGTAGTATTAGAGATCAGCCCCAGCATTTT. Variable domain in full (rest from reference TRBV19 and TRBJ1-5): DGGITQSPKYLFRKEGQNVTLSCEQNLNHDAMYWYRQDPGQGLRLIYYSQIVNDFQKGDIAEGYSVSREKKESFPLTVTSAQKNPTAFYLCASSIRDQPQHFGDGTRLSIL.

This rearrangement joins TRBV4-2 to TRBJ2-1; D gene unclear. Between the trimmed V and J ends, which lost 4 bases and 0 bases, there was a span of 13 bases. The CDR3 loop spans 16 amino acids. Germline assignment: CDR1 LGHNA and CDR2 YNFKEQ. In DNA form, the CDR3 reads TGTGCCAGCAGCCCAGACTCCTCCCTCTCCTACAATGAGCAGTTCTTC. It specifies CASSPDSSLSYNEQFF.

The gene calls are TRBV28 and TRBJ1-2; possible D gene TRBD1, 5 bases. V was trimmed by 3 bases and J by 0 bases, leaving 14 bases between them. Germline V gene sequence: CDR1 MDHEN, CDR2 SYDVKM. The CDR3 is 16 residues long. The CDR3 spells CASSLITGIANYGYTF. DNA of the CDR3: TGTGCCAGCAGTTTGATTACAGGCATAGCTAACTATGGCTACACCTTC.

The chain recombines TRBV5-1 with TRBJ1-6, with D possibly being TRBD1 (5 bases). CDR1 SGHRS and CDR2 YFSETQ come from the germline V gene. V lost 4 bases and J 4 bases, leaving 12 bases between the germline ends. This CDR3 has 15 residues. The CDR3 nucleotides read TGCGCCAGCAGCAATGGGGGGTCTTATAATTCACCCCTCCACTTT. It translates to CASSNGGSYNSPLHF.

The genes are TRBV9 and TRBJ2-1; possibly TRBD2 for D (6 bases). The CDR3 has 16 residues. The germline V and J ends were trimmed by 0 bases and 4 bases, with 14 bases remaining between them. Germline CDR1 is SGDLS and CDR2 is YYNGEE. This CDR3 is CASSVATGGLYNEQFF. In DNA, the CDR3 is TGTGCCAGCAGCGTAGCTACTGGGGGACTTTACAATGAGCAGTTCTTC.

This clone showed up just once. DNA of the CDR3: TGTGCCAGCAGCGTAGGTACGGGACAGGGGGCGGCTGGCTACACCTTC. Translated: CASSVGTGQGAAGYTF. V gene TRBV9 combines with J gene TRBJ1-2; 12 nucleotides align to TRBD1. V dropped 0 bases and J dropped 7; count of bases not matched to a gene: 7. Germline assignment: CDR1 SGDLS and CDR2 YYNGEE. This CDR3 region has 16 residues.

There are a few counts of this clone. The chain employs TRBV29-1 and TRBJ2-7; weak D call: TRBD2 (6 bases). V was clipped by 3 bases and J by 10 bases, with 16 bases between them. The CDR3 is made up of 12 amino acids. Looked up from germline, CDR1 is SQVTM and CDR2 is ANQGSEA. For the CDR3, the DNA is TGCAGCGTTGACGCCCCGGGGGTGGGTCAGTACTTC. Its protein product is CSVDAPGVGQYF.

Here the CDR3 DNA reads TGCAGCGTTGAAAAGACTGGCTATGGCTACACCTTC. This codes for CSVEKTGYGYTF. The chain employs TRBV29-1 and TRBJ1-2; the D is unclear. V was trimmed by 2 bases and J by 4 bases, leaving 8 bases between them. CDR3 length: 12 amino acids. Per germline, CDR1 SQVTM and CDR2 ANQGSEA.

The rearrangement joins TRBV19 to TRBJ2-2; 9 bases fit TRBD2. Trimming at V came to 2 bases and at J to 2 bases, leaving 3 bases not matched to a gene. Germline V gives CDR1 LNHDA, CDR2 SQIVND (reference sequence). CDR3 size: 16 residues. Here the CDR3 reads CASSIHSGSNTGELFF. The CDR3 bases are TGTGCCAGTAGTATACATAGCGGGAGTAACACCGGGGAGCTGTTTTTT.

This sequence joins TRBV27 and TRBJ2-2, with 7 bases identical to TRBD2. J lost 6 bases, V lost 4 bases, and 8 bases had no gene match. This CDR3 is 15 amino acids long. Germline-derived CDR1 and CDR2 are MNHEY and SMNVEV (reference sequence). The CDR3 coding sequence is TGTGCCAGCAGTTCGATGGCGGGAGTCTCCGGGGAGCTGTTTTTT. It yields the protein CASSSMAGVSGELFF.

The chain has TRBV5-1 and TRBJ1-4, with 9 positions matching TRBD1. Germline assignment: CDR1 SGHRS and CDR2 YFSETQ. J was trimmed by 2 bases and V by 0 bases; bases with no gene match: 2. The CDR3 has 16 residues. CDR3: CASSLGTGATNEKLFF. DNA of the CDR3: TGCGCCAGCAGCTTGGGGACAGGGGCCACTAATGAAAAACTGTTTTTT.

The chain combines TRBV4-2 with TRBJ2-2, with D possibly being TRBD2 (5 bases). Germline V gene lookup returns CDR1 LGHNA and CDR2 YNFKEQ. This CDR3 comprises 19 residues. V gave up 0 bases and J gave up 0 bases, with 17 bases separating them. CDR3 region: CASSQEWASQTSNTGELFF. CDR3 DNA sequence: TGTGCCAGCAGCCAAGAATGGGCTAGCCAGACCTCGAACACCGGGGAGCTGTTTTTT.

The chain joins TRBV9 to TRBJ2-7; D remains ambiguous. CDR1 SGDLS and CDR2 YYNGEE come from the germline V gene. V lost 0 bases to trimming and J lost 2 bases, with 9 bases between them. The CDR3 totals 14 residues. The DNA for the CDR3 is TGTGCCAGCAGCGTAGCTCACGGTACCTACGAGCAGTACTTC. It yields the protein CASSVAHGTYEQYF.

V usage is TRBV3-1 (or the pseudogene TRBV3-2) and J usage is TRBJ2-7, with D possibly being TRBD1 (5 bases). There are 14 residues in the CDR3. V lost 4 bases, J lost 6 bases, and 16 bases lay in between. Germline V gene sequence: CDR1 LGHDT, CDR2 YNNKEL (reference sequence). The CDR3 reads CASSPDLGVGEQYF. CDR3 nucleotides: TGTGCCAGCAGCCCCGACCTAGGGGTAGGCGAGCAGTACTTC.